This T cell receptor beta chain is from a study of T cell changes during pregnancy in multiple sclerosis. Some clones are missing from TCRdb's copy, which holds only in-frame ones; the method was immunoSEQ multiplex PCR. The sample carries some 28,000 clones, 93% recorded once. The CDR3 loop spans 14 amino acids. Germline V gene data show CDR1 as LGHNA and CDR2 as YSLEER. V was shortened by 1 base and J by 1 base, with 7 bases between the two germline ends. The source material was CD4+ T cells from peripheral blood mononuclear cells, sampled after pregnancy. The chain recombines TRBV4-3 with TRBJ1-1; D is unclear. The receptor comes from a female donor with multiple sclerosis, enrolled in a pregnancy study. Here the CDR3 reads CASSQVVSNTEAFF. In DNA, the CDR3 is TGCGCCAGCAGCCAAGTAGTGTCGAACACTGAAGCTTTCTTT.